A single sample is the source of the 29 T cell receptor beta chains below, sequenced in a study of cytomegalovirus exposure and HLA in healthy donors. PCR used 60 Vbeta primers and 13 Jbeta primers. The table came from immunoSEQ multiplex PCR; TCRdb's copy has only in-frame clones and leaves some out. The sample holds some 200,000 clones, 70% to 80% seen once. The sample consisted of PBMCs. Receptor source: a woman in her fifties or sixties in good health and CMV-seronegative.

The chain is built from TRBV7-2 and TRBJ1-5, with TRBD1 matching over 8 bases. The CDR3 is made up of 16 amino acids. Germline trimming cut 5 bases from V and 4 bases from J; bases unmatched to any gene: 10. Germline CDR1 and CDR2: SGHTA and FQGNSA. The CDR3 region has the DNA TGTGCCAGCAGCCCAAACAGGGGGGGATTGAATCAGCCCCAGCATTTT. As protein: CASSPNRGGLNQPQHF.

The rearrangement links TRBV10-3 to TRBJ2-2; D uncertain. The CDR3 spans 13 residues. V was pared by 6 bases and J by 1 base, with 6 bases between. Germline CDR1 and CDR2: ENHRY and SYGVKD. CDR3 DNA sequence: TGTGCCATCAGCGGCGGGAACACCGGGGAGCTGTTTTTT. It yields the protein CAISGGNTGELFF.

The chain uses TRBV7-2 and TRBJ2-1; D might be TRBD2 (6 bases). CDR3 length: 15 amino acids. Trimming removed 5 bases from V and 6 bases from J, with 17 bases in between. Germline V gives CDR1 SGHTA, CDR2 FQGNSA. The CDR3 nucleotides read TGTGCCAGCAGCCCTCCCCGGGGGTCATCCAATGAGCAGTTCTTC. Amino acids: CASSPPRGSSNEQFF.

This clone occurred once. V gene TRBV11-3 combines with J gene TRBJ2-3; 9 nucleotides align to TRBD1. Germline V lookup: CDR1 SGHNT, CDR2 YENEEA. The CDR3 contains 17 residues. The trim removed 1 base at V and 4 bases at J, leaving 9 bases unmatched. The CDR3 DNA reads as TGTGCCAGCAGCTTAGGGTACAGGGGGCGCAGGGCAGATACGCAGTATTTT. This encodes CASSLGYRGRRADTQYF. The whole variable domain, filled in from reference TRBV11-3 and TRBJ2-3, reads EAGVVQSPRYKIIEKKQPVAFWCNPISGHNTLYWYLQNLGQGPELLIRYENEEAVDDSQLPKDRFSAERLKGVDSTLKIQPAELGDSAVYLCASSLGYRGRRADTQYFGPGTRLTVL.

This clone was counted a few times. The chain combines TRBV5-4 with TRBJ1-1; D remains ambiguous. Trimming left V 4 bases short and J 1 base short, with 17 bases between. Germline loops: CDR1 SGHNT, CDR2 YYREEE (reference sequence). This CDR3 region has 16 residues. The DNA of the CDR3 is TGTGCCAGCAGCCAAGAGATACGGTCGCAGAACACTGAAGCTTTCTTT. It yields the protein CASSQEIRSQNTEAFF.

The CDR3 bases are TGCGCCAGCAGCTTGAAGGGACTAGGGGGGCCAGATACGCAGTATTTT. Translated: CASSLKGLGGPDTQYF. V gene TRBV5-1 combines with J gene TRBJ2-3; 8 positions agree with TRBD2. Germline-derived CDR1 and CDR2 are SGHRS and YFSETQ. The CDR3 loop spans 16 amino acids. The V segment lost 1 base and the J segment 4 bases; nucleotides outside the gene matches: 8.

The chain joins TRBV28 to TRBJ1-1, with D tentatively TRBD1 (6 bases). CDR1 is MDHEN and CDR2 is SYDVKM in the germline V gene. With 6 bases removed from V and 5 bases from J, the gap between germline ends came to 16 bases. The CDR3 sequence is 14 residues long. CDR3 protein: CASSLPLRGTEAFF. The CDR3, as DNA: TGTGCCAGCAGCCTCCCGTTGAGGGGGACTGAAGCTTTCTTT.

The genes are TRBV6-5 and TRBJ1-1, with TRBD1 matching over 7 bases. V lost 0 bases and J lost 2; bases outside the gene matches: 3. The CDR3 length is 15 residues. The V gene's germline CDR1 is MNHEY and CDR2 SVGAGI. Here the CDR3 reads CASSYSGQFNTEAFF. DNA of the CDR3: TGTGCCAGCAGTTACTCGGGACAGTTCAACACTGAAGCTTTCTTT.

CDR3 residues: CASSPLRRGPYEQYF. For the CDR3, the DNA is TGTGCCAGCAGCCCTCTCAGGAGAGGGCCTTACGAGCAGTACTTC. The chain has TRBV7-8 and TRBJ2-7; D may be TRBD2 (5 bases). V was clipped by 5 bases and J by 4 bases, with 18 bases between them. The CDR3 contains 15 residues. Germline V gene data show CDR1 as SGHVS and CDR2 as FQNEAQ.

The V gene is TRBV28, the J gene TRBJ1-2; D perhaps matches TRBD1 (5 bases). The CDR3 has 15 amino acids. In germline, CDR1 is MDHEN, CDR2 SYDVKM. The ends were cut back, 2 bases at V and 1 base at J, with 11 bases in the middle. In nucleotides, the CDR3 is TGTGCCAGCAGTTTAAAGGGCAGGGATAACTATGGCTACACCTTC. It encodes CASSLKGRDNYGYTF.

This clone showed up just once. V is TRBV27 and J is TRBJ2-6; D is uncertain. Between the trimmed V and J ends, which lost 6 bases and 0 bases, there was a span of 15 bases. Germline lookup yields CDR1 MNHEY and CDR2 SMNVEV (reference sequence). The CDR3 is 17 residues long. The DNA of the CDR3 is TGTGCCAGCAGCCCAGGTCTAACTCTCTCTGGGGCCAACGTCCTGACTTTC. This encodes CASSPGLTLSGANVLTF.

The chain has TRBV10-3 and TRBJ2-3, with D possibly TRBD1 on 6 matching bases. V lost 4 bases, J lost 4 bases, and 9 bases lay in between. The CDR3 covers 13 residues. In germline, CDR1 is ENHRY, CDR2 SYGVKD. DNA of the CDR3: TGTGCCATCAGTGTAGGGGGTTCAGATACGCAGTATTTT. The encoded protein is CAISVGGSDTQYF.

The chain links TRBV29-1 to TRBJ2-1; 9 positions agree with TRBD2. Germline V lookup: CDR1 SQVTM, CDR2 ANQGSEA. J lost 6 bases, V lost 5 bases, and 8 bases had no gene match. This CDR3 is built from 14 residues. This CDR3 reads CSVRLAARPNEQFF. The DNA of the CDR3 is TGCAGCGTTCGACTAGCGGCCAGACCCAATGAGCAGTTCTTC.

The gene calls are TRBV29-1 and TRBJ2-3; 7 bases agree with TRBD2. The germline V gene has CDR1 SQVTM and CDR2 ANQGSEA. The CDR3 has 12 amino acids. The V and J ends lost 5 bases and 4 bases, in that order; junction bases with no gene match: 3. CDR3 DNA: TGCAGCGTTAGCCGGGAGGCAGATACGCAGTATTTT. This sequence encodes CSVSREADTQYF.

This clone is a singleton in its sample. CDR3 region: CASGVDSSYEQYF. The DNA for the CDR3 is TGTGCTAGTGGTGTGGACTCCTCCTACGAGCAGTACTTC. The gene calls are TRBV12-5 and TRBJ2-7; tentative D call: TRBD2 (5 bases). V dropped 5 bases and J dropped 0 bases, with 8 bases sitting between them. This CDR3 spans 13 amino acids. CDR1 is LGHNT, CDR2 FRNRAP, per germline.

CDR3 region: CASSLLASGSNGELFF. CDR3 DNA sequence: TGTGCCAGCAGTTTATTGGCTAGCGGGAGTAATGGGGAGCTGTTTTTT. The V and J genes are TRBV27 and TRBJ2-2, with TRBD2 identical over 10 bases. The germline V gene has CDR1 MNHEY and CDR2 SMNVEV (reference sequence). V dropped 1 base and J dropped 8; count of bases not matched to a gene: 7. The CDR3 runs 16 residues.

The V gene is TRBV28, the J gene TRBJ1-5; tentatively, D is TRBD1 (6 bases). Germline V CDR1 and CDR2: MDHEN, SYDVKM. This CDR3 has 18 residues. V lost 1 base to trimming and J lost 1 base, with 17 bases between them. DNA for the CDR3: TGTGCCAGCAGTTTATCGCCCGGGGGGGGCTGGAGCAATCAGCCCCAGCATTTT. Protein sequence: CASSLSPGGGWSNQPQHF.

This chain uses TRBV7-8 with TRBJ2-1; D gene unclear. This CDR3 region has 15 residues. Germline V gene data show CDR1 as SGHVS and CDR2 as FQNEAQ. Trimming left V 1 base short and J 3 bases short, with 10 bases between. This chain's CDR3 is CASSLGETRYNEQFF. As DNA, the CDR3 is TGTGCCAGCAGCTTAGGTGAGACACGCTACAATGAGCAGTTCTTC.

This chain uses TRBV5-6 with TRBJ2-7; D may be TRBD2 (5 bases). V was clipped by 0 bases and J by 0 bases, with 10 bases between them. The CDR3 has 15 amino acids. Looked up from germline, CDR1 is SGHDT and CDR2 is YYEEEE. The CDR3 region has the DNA TGTGCCAGCAGCTTGGAGGCGGGCTTCTCCTACGAGCAGTACTTC. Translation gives CASSLEAGFSYEQYF. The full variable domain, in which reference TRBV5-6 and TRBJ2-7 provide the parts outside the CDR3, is DAGVTQSPTHLIKTRGQQVTLRCSPKSGHDTVSWYQQALGQGPQFIFQYYEEEERQRGNFPDRFSGHQFPNYSSELNVNALLLGDSALYLCASSLEAGFSYEQYFGPGTRLTVT.

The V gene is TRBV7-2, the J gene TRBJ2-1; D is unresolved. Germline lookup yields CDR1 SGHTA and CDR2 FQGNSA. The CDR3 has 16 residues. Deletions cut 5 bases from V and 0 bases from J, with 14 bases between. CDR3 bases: TGTGCCAGCAGCCGACACCCATTAAGCTCCTACAATGAGCAGTTCTTC. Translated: CASSRHPLSSYNEQFF.

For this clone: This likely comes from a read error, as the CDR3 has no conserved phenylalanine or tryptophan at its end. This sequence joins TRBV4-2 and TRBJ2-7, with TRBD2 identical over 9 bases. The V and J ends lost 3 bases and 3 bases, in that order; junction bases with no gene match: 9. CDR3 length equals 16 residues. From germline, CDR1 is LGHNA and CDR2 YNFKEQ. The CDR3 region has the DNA TGTGCCAGCAGCCAGGATGTGACTAGCGGAGACTACGAGCAGTACCTC. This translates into CASSQDVTSGDYEQYL.

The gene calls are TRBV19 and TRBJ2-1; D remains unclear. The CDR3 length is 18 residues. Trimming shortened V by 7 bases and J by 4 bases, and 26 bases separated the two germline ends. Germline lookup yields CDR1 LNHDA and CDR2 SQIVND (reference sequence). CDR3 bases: TGTGCCAGTACCTCATTCCCGGCAGGCATGCTAAATTACAATGAGCAGTTCTTC. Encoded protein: CASTSFPAGMLNYNEQFF. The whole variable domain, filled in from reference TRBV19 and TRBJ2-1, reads DGGITQSPKYLFRKEGQNVTLSCEQNLNHDAMYWYRQDPGQGLRLIYYSQIVNDFQKGDIAEGYSVSREKKESFPLTVTSAQKNPTAFYLCASTSFPAGMLNYNEQFFGPGTRLTVL.

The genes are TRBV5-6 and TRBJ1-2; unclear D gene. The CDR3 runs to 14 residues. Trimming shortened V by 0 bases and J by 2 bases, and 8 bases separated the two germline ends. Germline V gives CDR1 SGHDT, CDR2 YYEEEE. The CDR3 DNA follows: TGTGCCAGCAGCTTGGTCGCGGTGAACTATGGCTACACCTTC. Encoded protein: CASSLVAVNYGYTF.

For the CDR3, the DNA is TGCAGCGTTCCTAGGGGTGGTGAGACCCAGTACTTC. Amino acid sequence: CSVPRGGETQYF. This chain links TRBV29-1 with TRBJ2-5; perhaps TRBD1 as D (5 bases). Trimming removed 5 bases at V and 5 bases at J, with 12 bases between. This CDR3 has 12 amino acids. Germline loops: CDR1 SQVTM, CDR2 ANQGSEA.

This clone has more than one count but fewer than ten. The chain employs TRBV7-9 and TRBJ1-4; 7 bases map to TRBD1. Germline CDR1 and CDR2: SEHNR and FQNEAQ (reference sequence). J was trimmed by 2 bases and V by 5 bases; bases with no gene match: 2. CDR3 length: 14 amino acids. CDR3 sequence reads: CASSIQGTNEKLFF. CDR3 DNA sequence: TGTGCCAGCAGCATACAGGGGACTAATGAAAAACTGTTTTTT.

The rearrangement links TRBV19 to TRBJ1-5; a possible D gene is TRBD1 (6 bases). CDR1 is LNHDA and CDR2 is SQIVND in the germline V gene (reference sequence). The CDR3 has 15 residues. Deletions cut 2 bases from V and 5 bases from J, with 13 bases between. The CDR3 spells CASSIRGGVDQPQHF. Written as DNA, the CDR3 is TGTGCCAGTAGTATACGGGGGGGCGTAGATCAGCCCCAGCATTTT.

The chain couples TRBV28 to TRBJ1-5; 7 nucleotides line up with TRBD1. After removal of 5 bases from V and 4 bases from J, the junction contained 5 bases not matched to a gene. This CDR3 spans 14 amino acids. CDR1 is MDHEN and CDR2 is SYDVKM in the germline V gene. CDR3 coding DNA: TGTGCCAGCAGTGCACTGACAGGGAATCAGCCCCAGCATTTT. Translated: CASSALTGNQPQHF. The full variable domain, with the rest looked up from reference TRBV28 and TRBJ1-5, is DVKVTQSSRYLVKRTGEKVFLECVQDMDHENMFWYRQDPGLGLRLIYFSYDVKMKEKGDIPEGYSVSREKKERFSLILESASTNQTSMYLCASSALTGNQPQHFGDGTRLSIL.

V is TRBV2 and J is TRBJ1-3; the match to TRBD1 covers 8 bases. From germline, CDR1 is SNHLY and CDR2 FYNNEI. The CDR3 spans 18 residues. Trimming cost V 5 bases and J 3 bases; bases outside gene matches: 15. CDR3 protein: CASSPGQGTLTGGNTIYF. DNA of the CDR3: TGTGCCAGCAGTCCCGGACAGGGTACTCTTACAGGTGGAAACACCATATATTTT.

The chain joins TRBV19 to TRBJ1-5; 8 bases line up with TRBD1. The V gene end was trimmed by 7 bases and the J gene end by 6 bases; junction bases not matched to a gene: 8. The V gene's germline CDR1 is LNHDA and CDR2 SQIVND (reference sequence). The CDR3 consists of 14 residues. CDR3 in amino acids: CASTGQVDSQPQHF. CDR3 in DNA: TGTGCCAGTACGGGACAGGTAGATTCTCAGCCCCAGCATTTT.